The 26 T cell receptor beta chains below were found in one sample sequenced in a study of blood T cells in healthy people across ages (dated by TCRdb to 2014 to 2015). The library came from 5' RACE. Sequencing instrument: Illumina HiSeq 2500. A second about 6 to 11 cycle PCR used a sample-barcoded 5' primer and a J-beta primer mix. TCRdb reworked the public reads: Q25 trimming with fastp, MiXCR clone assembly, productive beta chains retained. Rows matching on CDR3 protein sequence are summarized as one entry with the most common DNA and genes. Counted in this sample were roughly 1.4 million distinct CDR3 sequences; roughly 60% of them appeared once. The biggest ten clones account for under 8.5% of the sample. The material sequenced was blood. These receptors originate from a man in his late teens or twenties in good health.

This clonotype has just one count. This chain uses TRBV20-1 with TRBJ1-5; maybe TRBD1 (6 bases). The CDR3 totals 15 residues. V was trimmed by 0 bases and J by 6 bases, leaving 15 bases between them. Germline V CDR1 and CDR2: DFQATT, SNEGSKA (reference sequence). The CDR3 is CSARDDTGLIQPQHF. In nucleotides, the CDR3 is TGCAGTGCTAGAGATGATACAGGGCTCATTCAGCCCCAGCATTTT.

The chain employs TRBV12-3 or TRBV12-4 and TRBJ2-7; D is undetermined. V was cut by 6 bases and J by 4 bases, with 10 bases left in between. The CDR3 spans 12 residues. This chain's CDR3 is CASSPYGYEQYF. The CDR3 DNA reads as TGTGCCAGCAGCCCGTATGGTTACGAGCAGTACTTC.

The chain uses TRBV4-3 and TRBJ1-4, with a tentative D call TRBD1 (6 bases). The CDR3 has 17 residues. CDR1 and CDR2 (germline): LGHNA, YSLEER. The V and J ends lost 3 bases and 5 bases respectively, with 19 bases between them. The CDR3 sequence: CASSHQRRGGTNEKLFF. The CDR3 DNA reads TGCGCCAGCAGCCACCAGCGTCGAGGAGGGACAAATGAAAAACTGTTTTTT.

The CDR3 loop reads CASGVMGDSRSAGELFF. The CDR3 DNA reads TGTGCCAGCGGCGTTATGGGGGACAGCCGGAGCGCCGGGGAGCTGTTTTTT. The V gene is TRBV28, the J gene TRBJ2-2, with 7 positions matching TRBD1. The V gene's germline CDR1 is MDHEN and CDR2 SYDVKM. The CDR3 contains 17 residues. The V gene end was trimmed by 8 bases and the J gene end by 6 bases; junction bases not matched to a gene: 18. Using reference TRBV28 and TRBJ2-2 for the parts outside the CDR3, the full variable domain is DVKVTQSSRYLVKRTGEKVFLECVQDMDHENMFWYRQDPGLGLRLIYFSYDVKMKEKGDIPEGYSVSREKKERFSLILESASTNQTSMYLCASGVMGDSRSAGELFFGEGSRLTVL.

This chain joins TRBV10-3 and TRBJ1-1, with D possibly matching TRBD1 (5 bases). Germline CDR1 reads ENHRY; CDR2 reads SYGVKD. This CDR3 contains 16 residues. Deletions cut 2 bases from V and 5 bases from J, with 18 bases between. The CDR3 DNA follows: TGTGCCATCAGTGAGGCAACCCAGGGATATGGTACTGAAGCTTTCTTT. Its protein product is CAISEATQGYGTEAFF.

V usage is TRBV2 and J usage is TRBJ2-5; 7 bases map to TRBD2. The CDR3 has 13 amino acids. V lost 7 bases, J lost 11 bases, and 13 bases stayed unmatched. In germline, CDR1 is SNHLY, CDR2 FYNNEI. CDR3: CASTASGHNEQYF. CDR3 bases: TGTGCCAGCACGGCTAGCGGCCACAATGAGCAGTACTTC.

CDR3 sequence (DNA): TGTGCCAGCAGCCAAGCGGGACAGCTCCAAGAGACCCAGTACTTC. It codes for CASSQAGQLQETQYF. The genes are TRBV4-2 and TRBJ2-5; TRBD1 aligns across 7 bases. CDR1 and CDR2 from the germline V gene are LGHNA and YNFKEQ. The CDR3 is 15 amino acids. V was clipped by 1 base and J by 1 base; unmatched bases: 3.

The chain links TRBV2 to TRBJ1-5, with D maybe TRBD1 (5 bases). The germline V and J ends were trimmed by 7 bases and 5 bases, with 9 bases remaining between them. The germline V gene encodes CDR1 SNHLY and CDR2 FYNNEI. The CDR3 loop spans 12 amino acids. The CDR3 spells CASKGLDQPQHF. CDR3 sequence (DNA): TGTGCCAGCAAGGGGTTGGATCAGCCCCAGCATTTT.

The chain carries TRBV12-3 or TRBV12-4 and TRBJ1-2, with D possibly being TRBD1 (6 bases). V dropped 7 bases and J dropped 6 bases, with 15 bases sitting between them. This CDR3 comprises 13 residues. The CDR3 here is CASNLAGAHGYTF. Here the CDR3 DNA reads TGTGCCAGCAACTTAGCGGGGGCGCATGGCTACACCTTC.

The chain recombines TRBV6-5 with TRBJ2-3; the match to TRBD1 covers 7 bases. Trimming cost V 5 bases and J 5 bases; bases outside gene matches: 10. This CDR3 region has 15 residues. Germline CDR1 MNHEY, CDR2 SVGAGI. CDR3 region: CASSKLTGQLDTQYF. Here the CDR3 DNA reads TGTGCCAGCAGTAAATTGACAGGGCAATTAGATACGCAGTATTTT.

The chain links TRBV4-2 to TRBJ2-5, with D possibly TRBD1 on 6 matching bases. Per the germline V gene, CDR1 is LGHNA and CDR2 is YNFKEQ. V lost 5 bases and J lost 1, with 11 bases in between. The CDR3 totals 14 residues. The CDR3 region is CASSSLDSQETQYF. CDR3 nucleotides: TGTGCCAGCAGCTCCCTGGACAGCCAAGAGACCCAGTACTTC.

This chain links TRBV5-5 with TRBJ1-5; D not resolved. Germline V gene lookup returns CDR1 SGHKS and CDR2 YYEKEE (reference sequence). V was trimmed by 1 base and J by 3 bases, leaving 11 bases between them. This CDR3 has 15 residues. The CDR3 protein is CASSLLWEHNQPQHF. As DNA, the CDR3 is TGTGCCAGCAGCTTGCTATGGGAACACAATCAGCCCCAGCATTTT.

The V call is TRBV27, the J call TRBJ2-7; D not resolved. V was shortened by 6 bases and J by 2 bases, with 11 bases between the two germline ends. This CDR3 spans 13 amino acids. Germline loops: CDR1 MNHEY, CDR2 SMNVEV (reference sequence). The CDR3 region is CASSPLDPYEQYF. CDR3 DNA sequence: TGTGCCAGCAGCCCTCTGGATCCCTACGAGCAGTACTTC.

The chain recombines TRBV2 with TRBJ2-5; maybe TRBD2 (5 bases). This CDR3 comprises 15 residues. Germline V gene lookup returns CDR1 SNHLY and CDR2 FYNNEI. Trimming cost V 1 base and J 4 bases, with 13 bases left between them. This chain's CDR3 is CASSEGGINGETQYF. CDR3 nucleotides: TGTGCCAGCAGTGAAGGAGGGATTAATGGAGAGACCCAGTACTTC. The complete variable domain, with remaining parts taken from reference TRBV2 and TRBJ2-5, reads EPEVTQTPSHQVTQMGQEVILRCVPISNHLYFYWYRQILGQKVEFLVSFYNNEISEKSEIFDDQFSVERPDGSNFTLKIRSTKLEDSAMYFCASSEGGINGETQYFGPGTRLLVL.

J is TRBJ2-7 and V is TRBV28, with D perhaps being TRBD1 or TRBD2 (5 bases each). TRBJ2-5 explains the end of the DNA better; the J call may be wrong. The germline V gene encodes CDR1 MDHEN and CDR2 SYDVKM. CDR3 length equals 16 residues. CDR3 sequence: CASSKTGGLVGETQYF. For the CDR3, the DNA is TGTGCCAGCAGTAAAACTGGGGGATTAGTGGGGGAGACCCAGTACTTC.

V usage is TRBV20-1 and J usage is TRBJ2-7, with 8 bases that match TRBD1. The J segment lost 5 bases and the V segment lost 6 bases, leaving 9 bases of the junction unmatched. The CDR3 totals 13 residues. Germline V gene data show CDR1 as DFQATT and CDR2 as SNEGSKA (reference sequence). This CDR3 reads CSAQGQGADEQYF. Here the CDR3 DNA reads TGCAGTGCACAAGGACAGGGTGCTGACGAGCAGTACTTC.

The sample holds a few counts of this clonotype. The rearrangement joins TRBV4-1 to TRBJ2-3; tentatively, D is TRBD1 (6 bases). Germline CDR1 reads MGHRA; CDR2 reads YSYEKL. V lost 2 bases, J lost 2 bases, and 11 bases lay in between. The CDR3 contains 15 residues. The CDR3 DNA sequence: TGCGCCAGCAGCCAAAATTACAGGGCCACAGATACGCAGTATTTT. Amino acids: CASSQNYRATDTQYF.

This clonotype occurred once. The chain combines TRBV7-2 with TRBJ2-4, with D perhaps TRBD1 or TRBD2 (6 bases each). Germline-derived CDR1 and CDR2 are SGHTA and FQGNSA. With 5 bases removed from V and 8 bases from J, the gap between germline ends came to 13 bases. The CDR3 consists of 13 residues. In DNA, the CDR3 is TGTGCCAGCAGCGTAGGGGGAGGAGACATTCAGTACTTC. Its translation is CASSVGGGDIQYF.

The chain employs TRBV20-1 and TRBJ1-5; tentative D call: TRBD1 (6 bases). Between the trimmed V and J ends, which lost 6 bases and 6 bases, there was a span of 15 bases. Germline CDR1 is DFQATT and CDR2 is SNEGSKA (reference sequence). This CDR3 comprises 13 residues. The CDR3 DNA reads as TGCAGTGCCGGGGGCCGCGATAGTCAGCCCCAGCATTTT. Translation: CSAGGRDSQPQHF.

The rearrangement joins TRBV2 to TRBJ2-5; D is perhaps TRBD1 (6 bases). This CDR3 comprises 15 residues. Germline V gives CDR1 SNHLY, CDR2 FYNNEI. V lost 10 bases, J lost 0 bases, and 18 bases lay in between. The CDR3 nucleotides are TGTGCCACCGCGAGACAGGCCAAGTACCAAGAGACCCAGTACTTC. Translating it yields CATARQAKYQETQYF.

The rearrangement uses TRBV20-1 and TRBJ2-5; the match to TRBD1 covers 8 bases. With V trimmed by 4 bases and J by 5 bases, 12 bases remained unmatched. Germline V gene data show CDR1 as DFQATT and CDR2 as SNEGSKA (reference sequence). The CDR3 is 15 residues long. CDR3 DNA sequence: TGCAGTGCTAACGCCGGGACAGGTATCGAGGAGACCCAGTACTTC. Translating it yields CSANAGTGIEETQYF.

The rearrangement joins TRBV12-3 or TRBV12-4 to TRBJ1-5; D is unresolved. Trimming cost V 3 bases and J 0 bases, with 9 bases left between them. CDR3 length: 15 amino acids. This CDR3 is CASSFVGISNQPQHF. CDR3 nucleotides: TGTGCCAGCAGTTTTGTCGGAATTAGCAATCAGCCCCAGCATTTT.

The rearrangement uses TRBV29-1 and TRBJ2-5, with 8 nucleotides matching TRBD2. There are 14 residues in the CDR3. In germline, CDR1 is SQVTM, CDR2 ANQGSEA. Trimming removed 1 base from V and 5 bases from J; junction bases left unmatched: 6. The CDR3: CSVEASGSWETQYF. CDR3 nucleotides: TGCAGCGTTGAAGCCAGCGGGAGTTGGGAGACCCAGTACTTC.

The CDR3: CASSLVGASAYEQYF. The CDR3 DNA reads TGTGCCAGCAGCTTAGTGGGGGCGAGCGCCTACGAGCAGTACTTC. The rearrangement links TRBV7-2 to TRBJ2-7; D may be TRBD1 (6 bases). Trimming cost V 1 base and J 2 bases, with 12 bases left between them. CDR3 size: 15 residues. Germline values: CDR1 SGHTA, CDR2 FQGNSA.

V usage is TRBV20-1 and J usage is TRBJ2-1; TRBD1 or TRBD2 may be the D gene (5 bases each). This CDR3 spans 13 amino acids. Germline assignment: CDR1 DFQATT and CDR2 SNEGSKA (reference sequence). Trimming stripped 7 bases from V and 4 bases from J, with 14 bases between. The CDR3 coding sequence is TGCAGTGTTGACCGGGACGCTTACAATGAGCAGTTCTTC. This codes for CSVDRDAYNEQFF.

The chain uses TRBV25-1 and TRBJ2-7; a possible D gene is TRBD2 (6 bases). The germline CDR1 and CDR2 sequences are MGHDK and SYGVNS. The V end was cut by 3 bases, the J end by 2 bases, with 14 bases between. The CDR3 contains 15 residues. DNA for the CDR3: TGTGCCAGCAGTGACGTAGCGGAACCTACCTACGAGCAGTACTTC. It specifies CASSDVAEPTYEQYF.